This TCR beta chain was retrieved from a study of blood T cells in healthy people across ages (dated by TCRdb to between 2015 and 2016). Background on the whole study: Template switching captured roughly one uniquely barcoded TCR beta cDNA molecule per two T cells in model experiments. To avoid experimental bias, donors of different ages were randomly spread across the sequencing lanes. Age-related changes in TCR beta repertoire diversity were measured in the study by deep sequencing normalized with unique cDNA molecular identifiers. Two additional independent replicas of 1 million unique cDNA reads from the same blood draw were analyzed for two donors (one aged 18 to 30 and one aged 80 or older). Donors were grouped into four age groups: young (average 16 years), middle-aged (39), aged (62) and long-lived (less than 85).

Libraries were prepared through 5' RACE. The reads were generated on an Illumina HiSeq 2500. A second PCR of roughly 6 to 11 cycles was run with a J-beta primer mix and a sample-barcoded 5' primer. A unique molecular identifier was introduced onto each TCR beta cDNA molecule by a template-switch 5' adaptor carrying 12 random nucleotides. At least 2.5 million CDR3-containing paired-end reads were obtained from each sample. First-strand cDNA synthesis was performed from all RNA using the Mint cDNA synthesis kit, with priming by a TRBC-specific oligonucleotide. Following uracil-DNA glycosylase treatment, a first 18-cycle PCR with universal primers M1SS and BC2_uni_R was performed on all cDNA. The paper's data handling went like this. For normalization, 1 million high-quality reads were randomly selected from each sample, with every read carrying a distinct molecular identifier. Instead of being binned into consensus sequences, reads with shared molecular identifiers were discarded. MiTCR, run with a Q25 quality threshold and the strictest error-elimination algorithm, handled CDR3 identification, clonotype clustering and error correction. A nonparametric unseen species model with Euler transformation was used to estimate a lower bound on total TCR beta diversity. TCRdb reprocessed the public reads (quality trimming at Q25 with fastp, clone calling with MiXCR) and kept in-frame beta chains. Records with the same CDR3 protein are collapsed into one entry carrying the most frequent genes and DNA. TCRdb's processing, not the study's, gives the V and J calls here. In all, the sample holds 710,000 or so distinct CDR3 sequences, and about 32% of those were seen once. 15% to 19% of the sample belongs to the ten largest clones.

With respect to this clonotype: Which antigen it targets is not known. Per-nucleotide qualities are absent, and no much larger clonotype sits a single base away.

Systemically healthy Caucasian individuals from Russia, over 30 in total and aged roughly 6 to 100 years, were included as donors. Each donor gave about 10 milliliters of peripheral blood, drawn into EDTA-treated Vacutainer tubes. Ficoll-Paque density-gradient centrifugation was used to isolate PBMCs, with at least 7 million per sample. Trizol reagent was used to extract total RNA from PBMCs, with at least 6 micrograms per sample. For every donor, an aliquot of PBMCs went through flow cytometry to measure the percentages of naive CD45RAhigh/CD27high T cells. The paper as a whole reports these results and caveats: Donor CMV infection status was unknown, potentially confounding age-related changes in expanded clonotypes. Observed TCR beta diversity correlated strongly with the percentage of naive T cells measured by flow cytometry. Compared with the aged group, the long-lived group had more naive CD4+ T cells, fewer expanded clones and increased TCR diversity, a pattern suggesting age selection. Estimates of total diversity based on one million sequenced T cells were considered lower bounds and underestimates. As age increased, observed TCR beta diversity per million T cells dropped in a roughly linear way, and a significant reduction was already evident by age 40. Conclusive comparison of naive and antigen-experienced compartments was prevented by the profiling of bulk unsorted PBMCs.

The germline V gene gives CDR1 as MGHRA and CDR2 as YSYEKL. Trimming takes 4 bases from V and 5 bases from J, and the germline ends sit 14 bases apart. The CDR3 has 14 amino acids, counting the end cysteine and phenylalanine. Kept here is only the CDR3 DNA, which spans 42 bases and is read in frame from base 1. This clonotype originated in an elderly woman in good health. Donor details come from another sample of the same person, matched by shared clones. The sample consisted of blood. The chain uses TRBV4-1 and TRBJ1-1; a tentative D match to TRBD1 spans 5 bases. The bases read TGCGCCAGCAGCCCCCGGGGCTTTTTAACTGAAGCTTTCTTT. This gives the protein CASSPRGFLTEAFF.